This T cell receptor (beta chain) comes out of a study of immune heterogeneity within non-small cell lung tumors. Study context: Among the tumors, 4 were squamous cell carcinomas, about nine were non-squamous carcinomas and 1 was not otherwise specified. Study-wide results and caveats: There were identical dominant CDR3 beta clonotypes recurring across tumor sites within a patient, together with site-unique high-frequency clones. Local tumor mutational burden correlated moderately but significantly with local T-cell clonality (R roughly 0.34).

Bulk tumor genomic DNA, about 620 ng per sample, was used as template. During surgery, several far-apart biopsies were obtained from every primary tumor. Curative surgery was undertaken by patients, who had untreated, newly diagnosed non-small cell lung cancer. The donors had newly diagnosed non-small cell lung cancer and underwent surgery intended to cure it. Trimming at V came to 5 bases and at J to 1 base, leaving 9 bases not matched to a gene. Germline V CDR1 and CDR2: MNHEY, SMNVEV (reference sequence). This CDR3 region has 16 residues. TCR beta CDR3 regions came from multiplex PCR with 32 forward V and 13 reverse J primers. A single record per CDR3 protein comes from TCRdb applying MiXCR to the multiplex PCR reads. Counted here are thousands of distinct CDR3 sequences, nearly 45% occurring once; the ten biggest clones make up around 52%. This clonotype was seen only once. Antigen specificity is unknown.

The chain recombines TRBV27 with TRBJ2-3, with TRBD1 matching 7 bases. What was sequenced was lung tumor tissue. The sequence was obtained from a man aged 55 to 69 with non-small cell lung cancer. The CDR3 region has the DNA TGTGCCAGCAGTAGGGGGCGTTACCGCCGCACAGATACGCAGTATTTT. Its protein is CASSRGRYRRTDTQYF.